Each of the 9 T cell receptor beta chains below was sequenced from the same sample in a study of tumor-infiltrating lymphocytes in primary liver carcinoma. The researchers produced TCR beta cDNA from around 500 ng total RNA with a constant-region primer. Researchers made the TCR beta libraries by running three nested multiplex PCR rounds with slightly modified ARM-PCR. TRBV1-TRBV30 forward primers and a C-beta reverse primer were used in the first two PCR rounds, which each ran for approximately 11 cycles. TCRdb ran MiXCR on the multiplex PCR reads and lists one entry per CDR3 protein. This repertoire shows about 70,000 distinct CDR3 sequences, roughly three quarters found once; its top ten account for 25% to 30%. Between about 19 and 34 mg of unsorted bulk tissue served as the source from which RNA and DNA were co-extracted. Source material: liver tumor tissue from sampling region 4. Subset of the sample: tumor region T4, right-lateral pole. The source of these receptors is a man between 40 and 49 years old with primary liver carcinoma and hepatitis B virus infection.

This clonotype has a handful of counts. V gene TRBV11-2 combines with J gene TRBJ2-3; D remains unclear. Deletions cut 1 base from V and 1 base from J, with 12 bases between. The CDR3 consists of 16 residues. Germline V gives CDR1 SGHAT, CDR2 FQNNGV. CDR3 bases: TGTGCCAGCAGCTTAGGGTCCAGGTCCGGCACAGATACGCAGTATTTT. Translated: CASSLGSRSGTDTQYF.

This clonotype has just one count. The chain carries TRBV19 and TRBJ2-2; D is possibly TRBD1 (5 bases). From germline, CDR1 is LNHDA and CDR2 SQIVND (reference sequence). Trimming cost V 9 bases and J 1 base, with 9 bases left between them. The CDR3 is 13 residues long. CDR3 amino acids: CARRGVNTGELFF. In DNA, the CDR3 is TGTGCCAGAAGGGGCGTGAACACCGGGGAGCTGTTTTTT.

Comment on this clonotype: One end of the junction does not line up with germline, which may come from a read error. The gene calls are TRBV29-1 and TRBJ2-1; TRBD1 matches at 10 bases. This CDR3 has 15 residues. Germline values: CDR1 SQVTM, CDR2 ANQGSEA. The CDR3 reads CSVEHRDRGYNEQFF. The DNA for the CDR3 is TGCAGCGTTGAACACCGGGACAGGGGTTACAATGAACAGTTCTTC.

With regard to this clonotype: A junction boundary mismatches the germline segment, possibly from a read error. V gene TRBV11-2 combines with J gene TRBJ2-2; 9 positions match TRBD2. This CDR3 comprises 16 residues. CDR1 SGHAT and CDR2 FQNNGV come from the germline V gene. The CDR3 bases are TGTGCCAGCATCTTAGTGGCGCTAGCGGGAATCGGGGAGTTGTTTTTT. Residues: CASILVALAGIGELFF.

This clonotype was observed at least ten times. The V call is TRBV29-1, the J call TRBJ1-2, with D hard to call. Germline V CDR1 and CDR2: SQVTM, ANQGSEA. Trimming pared 1 base from V and 4 bases from J, leaving 13 bases between. The CDR3 sequence is 14 residues long. The CDR3 coding sequence is TGCAGCGTTGAAGCGGTTGGGGTGGGCTATGGCTACACCTTC. Residues: CSVEAVGVGYGYTF.

This clonotype turned up a few times. The chain has TRBV20-1 and TRBJ2-3, with TRBD2 identical over 12 bases. Germline lookup yields CDR1 DFQATT and CDR2 SNEGSKA (reference sequence). Trimming at V came to 5 bases and at J to 12 bases, leaving 15 bases not matched to a gene. The CDR3 extends over 15 amino acids. CDR3 residues: CSAGPRETSGSLQYF. The CDR3 DNA sequence: TGCAGTGCTGGCCCCAGGGAGACTAGCGGGAGTTTACAGTATTTT.

The sample holds many counts of this clonotype. This chain uses TRBV28 with TRBJ1-5, with D uncertain. Germline assignment: CDR1 MDHEN and CDR2 SYDVKM. Trimming removed 3 bases at V and 5 bases at J, with 14 bases between. This CDR3 region has 15 residues. The CDR3 DNA reads TGTGCCAGCAGTTTGGTAACAGCCCAACATCAGCCCCAGCATTTT. Its translation is CASSLVTAQHQPQHF. Drawing the rest from reference TRBV28 and TRBJ1-5, the complete variable domain is DVKVTQSSRYLVKRTGEKVFLECVQDMDHENMFWYRQDPGLGLRLIYFSYDVKMKEKGDIPEGYSVSREKKERFSLILESASTNQTSMYLCASSLVTAQHQPQHFGDGTRLSIL.

The chain has TRBV28 and TRBJ2-1; D is possibly TRBD1 or TRBD2 (5 bases each). Germline CDR1 and CDR2: MDHEN and SYDVKM. The CDR3 extends over 15 amino acids. Trimming pared 5 bases from V and 0 bases from J, leaving 11 bases between. The CDR3 coding sequence is TGTGCCAGCAGTCCCGGGACCGACTCCTACAATGAGCAGTTCTTC. It is translated as CASSPGTDSYNEQFF.

This clonotype occurred a few times. The chain recombines TRBV19 with TRBJ2-5, with 9 nucleotides matching TRBD2. The germline CDR1 and CDR2 sequences are LNHDA and SQIVND (reference sequence). The length of the CDR3 is 15 residues. The V gene end was trimmed by 4 bases and the J gene end by 1 base; junction bases not matched to a gene: 4. The DNA for the CDR3 is TGTGCCAGTAGTAGGGCTAGCGGGATCCAAGAGACCCAGTACTTC. It codes for CASSRASGIQETQYF.